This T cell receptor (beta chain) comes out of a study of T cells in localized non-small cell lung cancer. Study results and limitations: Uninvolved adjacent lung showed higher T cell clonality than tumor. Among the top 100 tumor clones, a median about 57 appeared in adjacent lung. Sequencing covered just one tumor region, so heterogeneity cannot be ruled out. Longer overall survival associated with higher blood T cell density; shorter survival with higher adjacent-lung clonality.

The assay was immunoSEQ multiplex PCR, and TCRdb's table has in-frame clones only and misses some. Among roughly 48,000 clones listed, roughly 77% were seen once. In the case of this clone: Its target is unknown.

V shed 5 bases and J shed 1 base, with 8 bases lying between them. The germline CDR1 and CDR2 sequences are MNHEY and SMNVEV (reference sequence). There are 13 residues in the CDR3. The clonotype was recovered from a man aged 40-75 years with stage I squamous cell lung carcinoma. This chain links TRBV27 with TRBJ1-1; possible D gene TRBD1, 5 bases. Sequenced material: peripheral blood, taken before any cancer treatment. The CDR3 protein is CASSAQGNTEAFF. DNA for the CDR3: TGTGCCAGCAGTGCTCAGGGGAACACTGAAGCTTTCTTT.